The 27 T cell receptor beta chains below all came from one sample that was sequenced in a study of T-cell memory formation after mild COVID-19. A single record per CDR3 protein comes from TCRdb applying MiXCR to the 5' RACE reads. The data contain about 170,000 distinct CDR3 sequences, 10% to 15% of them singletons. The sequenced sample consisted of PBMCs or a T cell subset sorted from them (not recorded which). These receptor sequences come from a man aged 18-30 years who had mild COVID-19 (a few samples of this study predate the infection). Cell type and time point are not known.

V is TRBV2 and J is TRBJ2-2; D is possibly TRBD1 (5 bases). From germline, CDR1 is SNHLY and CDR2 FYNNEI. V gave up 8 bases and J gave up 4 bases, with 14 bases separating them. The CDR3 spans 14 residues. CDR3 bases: TGTGCCAGCTTGAGTTCAGGGCTCACCGGGGAGCTGTTTTTT. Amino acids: CASLSSGLTGELFF.

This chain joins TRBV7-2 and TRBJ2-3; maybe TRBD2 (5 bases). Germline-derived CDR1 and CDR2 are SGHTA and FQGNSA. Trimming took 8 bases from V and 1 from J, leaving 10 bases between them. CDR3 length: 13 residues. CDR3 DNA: TGTGCCAGCGGCGCGGGCGGCACAGATACGCAGTATTTT. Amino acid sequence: CASGAGGTDTQYF.

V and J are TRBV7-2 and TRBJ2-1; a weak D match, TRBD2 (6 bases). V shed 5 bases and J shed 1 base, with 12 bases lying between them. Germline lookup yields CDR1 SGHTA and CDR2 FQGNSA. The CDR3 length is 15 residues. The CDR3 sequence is CASSLTSRSYNEQFF. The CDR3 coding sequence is TGTGCCAGCAGCCTGACTAGTAGGTCCTACAATGAGCAGTTCTTC.

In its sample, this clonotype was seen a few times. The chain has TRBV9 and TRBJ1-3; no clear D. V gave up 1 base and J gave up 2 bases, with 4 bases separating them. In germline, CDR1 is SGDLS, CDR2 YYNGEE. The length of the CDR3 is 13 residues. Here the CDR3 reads CASSVSPGNTIYF. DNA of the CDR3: TGTGCCAGCAGCGTATCCCCTGGAAACACCATATATTTT. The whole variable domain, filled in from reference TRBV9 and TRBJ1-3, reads DSGVTQTPKHLITATGQRVTLRCSPRSGDLSVYWYQQSLDQGLQFLIQYYNGEERAKGNILERFSAQQFPDLHSELNLSSLELGDSALYFCASSVSPGNTIYFGEGSWLTVV.

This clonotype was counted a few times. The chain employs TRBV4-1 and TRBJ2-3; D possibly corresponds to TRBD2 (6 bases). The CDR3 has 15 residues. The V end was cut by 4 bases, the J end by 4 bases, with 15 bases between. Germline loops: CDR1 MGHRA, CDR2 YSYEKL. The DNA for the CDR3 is TGCGCCAGCAGCCGAATCGGGTCGGGGGCAGATACGCAGTATTTT. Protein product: CASSRIGSGADTQYF.

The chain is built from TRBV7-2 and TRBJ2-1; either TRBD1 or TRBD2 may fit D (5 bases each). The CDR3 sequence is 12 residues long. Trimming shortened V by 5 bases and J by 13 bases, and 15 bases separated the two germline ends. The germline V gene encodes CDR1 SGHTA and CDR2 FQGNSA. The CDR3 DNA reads TGTGCCAGCAGCACCCCCCTGGGGGTCCAGTTCTTC. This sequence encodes CASSTPLGVQFF.

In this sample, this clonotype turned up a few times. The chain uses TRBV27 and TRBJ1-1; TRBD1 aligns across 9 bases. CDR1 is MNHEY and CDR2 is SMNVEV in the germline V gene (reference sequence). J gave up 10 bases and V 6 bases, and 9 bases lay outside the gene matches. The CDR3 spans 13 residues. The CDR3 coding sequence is TGTGCCAGCAGACCCCGACAGGGGGGGGCAGCTTTCTTT. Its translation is CASRPRQGGAAFF.

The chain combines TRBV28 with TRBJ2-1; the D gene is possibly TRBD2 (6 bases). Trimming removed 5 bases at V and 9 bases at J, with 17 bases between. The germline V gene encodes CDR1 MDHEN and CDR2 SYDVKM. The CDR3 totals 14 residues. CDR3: CASSPGDKRAEQFF. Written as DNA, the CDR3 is TGTGCCAGCAGTCCGGGAGACAAGCGGGCTGAGCAGTTCTTC.

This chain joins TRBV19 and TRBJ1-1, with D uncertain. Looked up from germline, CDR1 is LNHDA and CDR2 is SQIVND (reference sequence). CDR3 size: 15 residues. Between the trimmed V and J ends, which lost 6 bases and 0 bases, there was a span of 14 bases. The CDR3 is CASSPLQRMNTEAFF. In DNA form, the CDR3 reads TGTGCCAGTAGCCCACTACAGAGAATGAACACTGAAGCTTTCTTT.

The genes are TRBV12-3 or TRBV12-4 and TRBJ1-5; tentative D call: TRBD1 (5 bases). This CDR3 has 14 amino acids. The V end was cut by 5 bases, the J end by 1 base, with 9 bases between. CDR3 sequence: CASSTEGSNQPQHF. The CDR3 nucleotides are TGTGCCAGCAGTACTGAGGGGAGCAATCAGCCCCAGCATTTT.

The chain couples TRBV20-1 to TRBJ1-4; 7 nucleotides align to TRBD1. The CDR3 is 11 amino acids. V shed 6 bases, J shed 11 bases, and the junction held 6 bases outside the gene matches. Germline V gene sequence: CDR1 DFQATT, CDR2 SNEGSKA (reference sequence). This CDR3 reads CSAAIQGKLFF. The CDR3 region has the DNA TGCAGTGCCGCGATACAGGGGAAACTGTTTTTT.

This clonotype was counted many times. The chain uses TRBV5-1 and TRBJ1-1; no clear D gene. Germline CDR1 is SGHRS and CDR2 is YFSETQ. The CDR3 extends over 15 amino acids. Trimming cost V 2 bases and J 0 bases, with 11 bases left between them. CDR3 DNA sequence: TGCGCCAGCAGCTTTTTCGGCCAGCTGAACACTGAAGCTTTCTTT. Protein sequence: CASSFFGQLNTEAFF.

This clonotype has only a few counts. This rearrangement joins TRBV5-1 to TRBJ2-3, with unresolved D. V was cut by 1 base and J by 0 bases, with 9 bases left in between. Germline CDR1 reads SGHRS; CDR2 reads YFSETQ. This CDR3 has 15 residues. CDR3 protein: CASSLNQPSTDTQYF. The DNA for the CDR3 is TGCGCCAGCAGCTTGAACCAACCTAGCACAGATACGCAGTATTTT.

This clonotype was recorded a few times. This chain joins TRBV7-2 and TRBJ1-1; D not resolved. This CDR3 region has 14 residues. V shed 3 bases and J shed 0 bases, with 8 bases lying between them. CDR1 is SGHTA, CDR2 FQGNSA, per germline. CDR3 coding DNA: TGTGCCAGCAGCTTCGGCAACCTGAACACTGAAGCTTTCTTT. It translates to CASSFGNLNTEAFF.

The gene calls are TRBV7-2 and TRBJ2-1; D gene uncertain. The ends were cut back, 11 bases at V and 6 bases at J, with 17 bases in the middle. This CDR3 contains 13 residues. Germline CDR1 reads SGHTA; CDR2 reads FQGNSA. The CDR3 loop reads CASSPPPANEQFF. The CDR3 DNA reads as TGTGCCTCTTCCCCTCCTCCGGCCAATGAGCAGTTCTTC.

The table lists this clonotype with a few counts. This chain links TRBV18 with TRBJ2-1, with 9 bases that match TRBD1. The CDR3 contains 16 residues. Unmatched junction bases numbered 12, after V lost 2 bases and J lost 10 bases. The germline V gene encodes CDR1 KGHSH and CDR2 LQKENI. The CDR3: CASSPIFSDRGGEQFF. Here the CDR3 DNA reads TGTGCCAGCTCACCAATTTTTTCGGACAGGGGCGGCGAGCAGTTCTTC.

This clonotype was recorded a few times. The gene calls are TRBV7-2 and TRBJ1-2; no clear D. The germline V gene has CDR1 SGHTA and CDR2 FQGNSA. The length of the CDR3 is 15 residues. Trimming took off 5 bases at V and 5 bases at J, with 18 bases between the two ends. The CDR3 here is CASSPQGGLDYGYTF. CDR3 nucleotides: TGTGCCAGCAGCCCCCAAGGAGGACTAGATTATGGCTACACCTTC.

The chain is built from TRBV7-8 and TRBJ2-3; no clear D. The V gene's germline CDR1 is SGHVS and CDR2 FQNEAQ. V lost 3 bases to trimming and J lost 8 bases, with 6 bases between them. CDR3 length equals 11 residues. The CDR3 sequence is CASSLSGTQYF. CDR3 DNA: TGTGCCAGCAGCTTGTCGGGTACGCAGTATTTT.

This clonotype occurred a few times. DNA of the CDR3: TGTGCCAGCAGCTTAGTAGCGGGGGTGAGAGATACGCAGTATTTT. Protein product: CASSLVAGVRDTQYF. J is TRBJ2-3 and V is TRBV7-2, with 9 bases lining up with TRBD2. CDR1 and CDR2 from the germline V gene are SGHTA and FQGNSA. Germline trimming cut 1 base from V and 5 bases from J; bases unmatched to any gene: 4. This CDR3 spans 15 amino acids.

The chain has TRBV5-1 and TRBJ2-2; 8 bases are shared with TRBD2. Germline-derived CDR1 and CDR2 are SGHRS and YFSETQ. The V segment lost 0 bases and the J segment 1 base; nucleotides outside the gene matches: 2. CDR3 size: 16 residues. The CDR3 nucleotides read TGCGCCAGCAGCTTGGCGGGGGGGAAGAACACCGGGGAGCTGTTTTTT. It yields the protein CASSLAGGKNTGELFF.

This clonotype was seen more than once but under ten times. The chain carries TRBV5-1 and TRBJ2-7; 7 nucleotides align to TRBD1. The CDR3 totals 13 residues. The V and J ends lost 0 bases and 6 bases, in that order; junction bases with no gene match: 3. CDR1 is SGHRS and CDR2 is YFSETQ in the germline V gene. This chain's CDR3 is CASSLVPGGEQYF. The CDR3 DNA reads TGCGCCAGCAGCTTGGTTCCAGGGGGCGAGCAGTACTTC.

The CDR3 DNA follows: TGCGCCAGCAGCTTGGGTACGGCTACTAATGAGCAGTTCTTC. Its protein is CASSLGTATNEQFF. This chain links TRBV5-1 with TRBJ2-1; D gene ambiguous. The V gene lost 0 bases and the J gene lost 7 bases, with 11 bases spanning the gap. The V gene's germline CDR1 is SGHRS and CDR2 YFSETQ. This CDR3 comprises 14 residues.

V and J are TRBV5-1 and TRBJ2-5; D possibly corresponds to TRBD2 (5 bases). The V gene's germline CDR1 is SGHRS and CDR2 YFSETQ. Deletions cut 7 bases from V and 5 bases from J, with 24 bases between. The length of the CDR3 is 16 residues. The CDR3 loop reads CASWEMGIGFPETQYF. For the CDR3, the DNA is TGCGCCAGCTGGGAGATGGGGATCGGATTTCCTGAGACCCAGTACTTC.

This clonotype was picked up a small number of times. The CDR3 is CASSPPKGQGEETQYF. Written as DNA, the CDR3 is TGTGCCAGCTCACCACCCAAGGGACAGGGTGAAGAGACCCAGTACTTC. J is TRBJ2-5 and V is TRBV18; 9 bases align to TRBD1. The V segment lost 0 bases and the J segment 3 bases; nucleotides outside the gene matches: 5. In germline, CDR1 is KGHSH, CDR2 LQKENI. The CDR3 runs 16 residues.

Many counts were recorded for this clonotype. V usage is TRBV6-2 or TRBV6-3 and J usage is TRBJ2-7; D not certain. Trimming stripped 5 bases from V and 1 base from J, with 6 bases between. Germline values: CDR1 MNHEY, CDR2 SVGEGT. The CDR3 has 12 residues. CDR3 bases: TGTGCCAGCAGTCGATTATCCTACGAGCAGTACTTC. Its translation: CASSRLSYEQYF.

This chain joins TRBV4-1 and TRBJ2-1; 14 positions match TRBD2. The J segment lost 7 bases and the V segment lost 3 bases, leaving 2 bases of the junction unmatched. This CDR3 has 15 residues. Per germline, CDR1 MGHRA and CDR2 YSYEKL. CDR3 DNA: TGCGCCAGCAGCCATGGGACTAGCGGGGGTAATGAGCAGTTCTTC. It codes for CASSHGTSGGNEQFF.

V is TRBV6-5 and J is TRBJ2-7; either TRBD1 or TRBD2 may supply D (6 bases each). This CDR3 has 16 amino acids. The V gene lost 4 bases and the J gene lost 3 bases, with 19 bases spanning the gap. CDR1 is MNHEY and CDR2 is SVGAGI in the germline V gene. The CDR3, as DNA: TGTGCCAGCAGTTCCGGGGGCGCAGAGTGGGGCTACGAGCAGTACTTC. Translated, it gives CASSSGGAEWGYEQYF.